This TCR beta chain was captured in a study of T cell responses to AZD1222 COVID-19 vaccine. General observations from the study: Only after the peak T cell response were repertoires sampled. Close to half of spike-specific TCRs reportedly recognize unmutated variant regions.

Concerning this clone: Its antigen is not known.

Germline CDR1 SGHRS, CDR2 YFSETQ. Trimming took off 4 bases at V and 1 base at J, with 15 bases between the two ends. CDR3 length: 17 amino acids. Some clones are missing from TCRdb's copy, which holds only in-frame ones; the method was immunoSEQ multiplex PCR. The sample has under 200,000 clones, around nine tenths seen once; the top ten hold roughly 4%. This specimen consisted of peripheral blood, obtained 28 days after the second AZD1222 dose. This TCR was recovered from an adult who received the AZD1222 COVID-19 vaccine. V usage is TRBV5-1 and J usage is TRBJ2-6; D is uncertain. CDR3 in amino acids: CASSPFWGSSGANVLTF. The CDR3 nucleotides are TGCGCCAGCAGCCCTTTCTGGGGATCGTCTGGGGCCAACGTCCTGACTTTC.